What follows are 21 T cell receptor beta chains derived from one specimen sequenced in a study of blood T cells in healthy people across ages. A J-beta primer mix and a sample-barcoded 5' primer were used in a second PCR of about 7 to 12 cycles. One entry per CDR3 protein results from TCRdb running MiXCR on the 5' RACE reads. The data contain about 970,000 distinct CDR3 sequences, 51% of them singletons. Sample: blood. Receptor source: a woman in her sixties or seventies in good health.

This sequence joins TRBV2 and TRBJ1-6; tentatively, D is TRBD1 (6 bases). Germline V gene sequence: CDR1 SNHLY, CDR2 FYNNEI. V was pared by 7 bases and J by 7 bases, with 20 bases between. CDR3 size: 16 residues. CDR3 DNA: TGTGCCAGCATCCAGCTCCGGGACACCTCGAATTCACCCCTCCACTTT. This translates into CASIQLRDTSNSPLHF.

J is TRBJ2-1 and V is TRBV20-1; 10 nucleotides align to TRBD2. Per the germline V gene, CDR1 is DFQATT and CDR2 is SNEGSKA (reference sequence). V shed 3 bases and J 3 bases; nucleotides not matched to a gene: 8. The CDR3 runs 16 residues. DNA for the CDR3: TGCAGTGCTAGTGAACCGGGACTAGCGTACTACAATGAGCAGTTCTTC. It translates to CSASEPGLAYYNEQFF.

In this sample, this clonotype turned up a few times. V is TRBV29-1 and J is TRBJ2-3; 7 positions agree with TRBD2. Per germline, CDR1 SQVTM and CDR2 ANQGSEA. This CDR3 region has 14 residues. V was pared by 5 bases and J by 2 bases, with 7 bases of the junction left unmatched. This CDR3 is CSVPLLAYTDTQYF. The CDR3 DNA reads as TGCAGCGTTCCTCTACTAGCGTACACAGATACGCAGTATTTT.

The V and J genes are TRBV6-2 or TRBV6-3 and TRBJ1-2, with D maybe TRBD1 (6 bases). The CDR3 is 15 amino acids. The V end lost 5 bases, the J end lost 6 bases, and 19 bases lay between the germline ends. Germline V CDR1 and CDR2: MNHEY, SVGEGT. CDR3 in amino acids: CASSTTGTLTHGYTF. For the CDR3, the DNA is TGTGCCAGCAGTACTACTGGGACACTCACGCATGGCTACACCTTC.

V is TRBV6-5 and J is TRBJ1-2; D is possibly TRBD1 (6 bases). V dropped 6 bases and J dropped 4 bases, with 12 bases sitting between them. This CDR3 has 13 amino acids. CDR1 and CDR2 from the germline V gene are MNHEY and SVGAGI. CDR3 sequence reads: CASSGQPSYGYTF. The CDR3 nucleotides read TGTGCCAGCAGCGGACAGCCGAGCTATGGCTACACCTTC.

J is TRBJ2-3 and V is TRBV6-1; 10 bases agree with TRBD2. Trimming took 6 bases from V and 3 from J; bases not matched to a gene: 9. The germline V gene encodes CDR1 MNHNS and CDR2 SASEGT. This CDR3 region has 16 residues. CDR3 amino acids: CASSVAGGALTDTQYF. The CDR3 nucleotides read TGTGCCAGCAGCGTAGCGGGAGGCGCACTGACAGATACGCAGTATTTT.

This clonotype appeared many times. This chain uses TRBV12-3 or TRBV12-4 with TRBJ2-6; D perhaps matches TRBD1 (6 bases). V dropped 4 bases and J dropped 2 bases, with 9 bases sitting between them. This CDR3 region has 15 residues. CDR3 sequence: CASSSQGTGANVLTF. The CDR3 DNA is TGTGCCAGCAGTTCACAGGGTACTGGGGCCAACGTCCTGACTTTC.

The chain links TRBV3-1 to TRBJ2-7, with TRBD1 as a possible D gene (8 bases). With the DNA end fitting TRBJ2-5 better, the J assignment may be wrong. Germline-derived CDR1 and CDR2 are LGHDT and YNNKEL (reference sequence). This CDR3 spans 15 amino acids. DNA of the CDR3: TGTGCCAGCAGCCACCCGACAGGGGAGGGGGAGACCCAGTACTTC. It translates to CASSHPTGEGETQYF.

This clonotype has just a few counts. The genes are TRBV24-1 and TRBJ2-7; D is perhaps TRBD1 or TRBD2 (6 bases each). The germline V gene has CDR1 KGHDR and CDR2 SFDVKD. V lost 0 bases and J 3 bases, leaving 14 bases between the germline ends. The CDR3 extends over 16 amino acids. The CDR3 protein is CATSDLPQGGCYEQYF. CDR3 in DNA: TGTGCCACCAGTGATTTGCCCCAAGGGGGGTGCTACGAGCAGTACTTC.

The chain recombines TRBV11-2 with TRBJ2-1; D remains unclear. The germline gives CDR1 SGHAT, CDR2 FQNNGV. The CDR3 runs 15 residues. Trimming took 5 bases from V and 4 from J, leaving 15 bases between them. The CDR3 reads CASSPDVGGYNEQFF. The CDR3 DNA sequence: TGTGCCAGCAGCCCAGATGTGGGTGGGTACAATGAGCAGTTCTTC.

A few counts support this clonotype. The chain has TRBV21-1 and TRBJ2-7; TRBD1, the D gene given by the table, was not confirmed from the DNA. TRBV21-1 is reported as a pseudogene. The CDR3 loop spans 16 amino acids. DNA of the CDR3: TGTGCCAGGGACCTTACACCGGGACAGAGGAATTACGAGCAGTACTTC. Amino acid sequence: CARDLTPGQRNYEQYF.

The rearrangement joins TRBV6-5 to TRBJ2-2; no firm D call. Trimming shortened V by 6 bases and J by 6 bases, and 5 bases separated the two germline ends. The CDR3 contains 11 residues. Germline values: CDR1 MNHEY, CDR2 SVGAGI. The CDR3 bases are TGTGCCAGCAGAACAGCCGGGGAGCTGTTTTTT. It yields the protein CASRTAGELFF.

This clonotype has only a few counts. The chain is built from TRBV12-3 or TRBV12-4 and TRBJ2-1; D might be TRBD1 (6 bases). The CDR3 covers 12 residues. V lost 3 bases and J lost 9, with 9 bases in between. For the CDR3, the DNA is TGTGCCAGCAGTTTTTCCAGGGGTGAGCAGTTCTTC. This gives the protein CASSFSRGEQFF.

In nucleotides, the CDR3 is TGTGCCAGCAGTCGGGGGGCGGGAGGAACCAATGAGCAGTACTTC. This sequence encodes CASSRGAGGTNEQYF. V gene TRBV9 combines with J gene TRBJ2-5; TRBD2 matches 8 bases. Germline lookup yields CDR1 SGDLS and CDR2 YYNGEE. V lost 5 bases and J lost 11; bases outside the gene matches: 17. The CDR3 has 15 amino acids.

This clonotype was seen a few times. This chain connects TRBV29-1 to TRBJ2-1, with 8 nucleotides matching TRBD2. This CDR3 is built from 13 residues. V shed 4 bases, J shed 4 bases, and the junction held 3 bases outside the gene matches. In germline, CDR1 is SQVTM, CDR2 ANQGSEA. CDR3 sequence (DNA): TGCAGCGTTGCTGGACTAGCTTACAATGAGCAGTTCTTC. Translation: CSVAGLAYNEQFF.

This clonotype was seen only a few times. This rearrangement joins TRBV4-1 to TRBJ2-5, with D possibly being TRBD2 (5 bases). The CDR3 covers 11 residues. V was pared by 3 bases and J by 7 bases, with 6 bases between. The V gene's germline CDR1 is MGHRA and CDR2 YSYEKL. Written as DNA, the CDR3 is TGCGCCAGCAGCCACGCGGGGACCCAGTACTTC. This gives the protein CASSHAGTQYF.

The chain is built from TRBV6-2 or TRBV6-3 and TRBJ2-7; tentatively, D is TRBD1 (5 bases). The CDR3 runs 16 residues. Deletions cut 2 bases from V and 7 bases from J, with 21 bases between. CDR1 is MNHEY and CDR2 is SVGEGT in the germline V gene. The CDR3 sequence: CASSYTYNRPLREQYF. Written as DNA, the CDR3 is TGTGCCAGCAGTTACACATACAACAGGCCCCTGCGGGAGCAGTACTTC.

This clonotype has a single count. V gene TRBV5-1 combines with J gene TRBJ1-5, with 7 bases matching TRBD1. The V gene end was trimmed by 4 bases and the J gene end by 5 bases; junction bases not matched to a gene: 9. The length of the CDR3 is 15 residues. The V gene's germline CDR1 is SGHRS and CDR2 YFSETQ. The CDR3 DNA reads as TGCGCCAGCAGCCCAACGGGGACAGAGTATCAGCCCCAGCATTTT. Encoded protein: CASSPTGTEYQPQHF.

This rearrangement joins TRBV12-3 or TRBV12-4 to TRBJ2-3, with 9 bases that match TRBD2. The ends lost 7 bases at V and 1 base at J; junction bases unmatched: 12. The CDR3 length is 17 residues. The CDR3 nucleotides are TGTGCCAGCAACCCAAATGTCCAGCGGGGGGGCACAGATACGCAGTATTTT. It is translated as CASNPNVQRGGTDTQYF.

A few counts support this clonotype. The chain is built from TRBV4-2 and TRBJ2-4; 10 bases fit TRBD2. The junction had 8 bases not matched to a gene; V was cut back by 2 bases and J by 7 bases. Germline lookup yields CDR1 LGHNA and CDR2 YNFKEQ. The CDR3 spans 16 residues. This CDR3 is CASSQRGSGRSNIQYF. As DNA, the CDR3 is TGTGCCAGCAGCCAAAGGGGTAGCGGGAGGTCGAACATTCAGTACTTC.

The CDR3 DNA reads as TGCGCCAGCAGCTTGGGGGTGCGGTTCACAGATACGCAGTATTTT. Its translation is CASSLGVRFTDTQYF. This chain joins TRBV5-1 and TRBJ2-3; D remains unclear. This CDR3 has 15 amino acids. Trimming left V 0 bases short and J 2 bases short, with 10 bases between. Germline V gene sequence: CDR1 SGHRS, CDR2 YFSETQ.